A selection of T cell receptor gamma chains follows, all from one sample in a study of Vδ1+ human thymocytes. TCRdb re-called the multiplex PCR reads using CATT. Of tens of thousands of gamma-chain clones listed, over 20% were seen once; the top ten hold under 2%. Sequencing used Vdelta1+ gamma-delta thymocytes from the thymus. All receptors come from a girl under three years old who had congenital heart surgery. Both conserved end residues are part of each CDR3. The order of the fields is clone size, V gene, J gene, CDR3 DNA, CDR3 protein. The size of a clone is reported for some rows only, either as once, few or many, or as a class for expanded clones.

clone size: few
V gene: TRGV9
J gene: TRGJP
CDR3 DNA: TGTGCCTTGAGACACGGAAGCTTGGGCAAAAAAATCAAGGTATTT
CDR3 protein: CALRHGSLGKKIKVF

clone size: .
V gene: TRGV8
J gene: TRGJP2
CDR3 DNA: TGTGCCACCTGGGATACTACCCCGAATAGTAGTGATTGGATCAAGACGTTT
CDR3 protein: CATWDTTPNSSDWIKTF

clone size: .
V gene: TRGV8
J gene: TRGJ1/TRGJ2
CDR3 DNA: TGTGCCACCTGGGCTCCACATGGGGAGAAACTCTTT
CDR3 protein: CATWAPHGEKLF

clone size: few
V gene: TRGV2
J gene: TRGJ1/TRGJ2
CDR3 DNA: TGTGCCACCTGGGACGGTCCGAGAGGATATAAGAAACTCTTT
CDR3 protein: CATWDGPRGYKKLF

clone size: .
V gene: TRGV3
J gene: TRGJP1
CDR3 DNA: TGTGCCACCTGGGCACATACCACTGGTTGGTTCAAGATATTT
CDR3 protein: CATWAHTTGWFKIF

clone size: few
V gene: TRGV4
J gene: TRGJ1/TRGJ2
CDR3 DNA: TGTGCCAACGACGTCCCTAAGAAACTCTTT
CDR3 protein: CANDVPKKLF

clone size: few
V gene: TRGV2
J gene: TRGJ1/TRGJ2
CDR3 DNA: TGTGCCACCTGGGACCGTGACCCTTCTTATAAGAAACTCTTT
CDR3 protein: CATWDRDPSYKKLF

clone size: .
V gene: TRGV9
J gene: TRGJ1/TRGJ2
CDR3 DNA: TGTGCCTTGTGGGAGGTGGACTTGTATTATAAGAAACTCTTT
CDR3 protein: CALWEVDLYYKKLF

clone size: .
V gene: TRGV3
J gene: TRGJP2
CDR3 DNA: TGTGCCACCTGGGACAGGCCGAAGAGGATCAAGACGTTT
CDR3 protein: CATWDRPKRIKTF

clone size: .
V gene: TRGV5
J gene: TRGJP1
CDR3 DNA: TGTGCCACCTGGGACGGTTGGTTCAAGATATTT
CDR3 protein: CATWDGWFKIF

clone size: medium-sized
V gene: TRGV3
J gene: TRGJ1/TRGJ2
CDR3 DNA: TGTGCCACCTGGGACAAGAATTATTATAAGAAACTCTTT
CDR3 protein: CATWDKNYYKKLF

clone size: few
V gene: TRGV9
J gene: TRGJ1/TRGJ2
CDR3 DNA: TGTGCCTTGTGGGAGGATCTGAATTATTATAAGAAACTCTTT
CDR3 protein: CALWEDLNYYKKLF

clone size: .
V gene: TRGV2
J gene: TRGJP2
CDR3 DNA: TGTGCCACCTGGGGCCGATATAGTAGTGATTGGATCAAGACGTTT
CDR3 protein: CATWGRYSSDWIKTF

clone size: few
V gene: TRGV9
J gene: TRGJ1/TRGJ2
CDR3 DNA: TGTGCCTTGTGGGAGGTGCGGTTGGATTATAAGAAACTCTTT
CDR3 protein: CALWEVRLDYKKLF

clone size: .
V gene: TRGV9
J gene: TRGJ1/TRGJ2
CDR3 DNA: TGTGCCTTGTGGACCGTCGGGAAACTCTTT
CDR3 protein: CALWTVGKLF

clone size: .
V gene: TRGV5
J gene: TRGJ1/TRGJ2
CDR3 DNA: TGTGCCACCTGGGACAGCTCCATTTATTATAAGAAACTCTTT
CDR3 protein: CATWDSSIYYKKLF

clone size: .
V gene: TRGV4
J gene: TRGJ1/TRGJ2
CDR3 DNA: TGTGCCACCTGGGATGGGTCTCGAACAAAGAAACTCTTT
CDR3 protein: CATWDGSRTKKLF

clone size: .
V gene: TRGV2
J gene: TRGJP2
CDR3 DNA: TGTGCCACCTGGGACGGGAAGGATAGTAGTGATTGGATCAAGACGTTT
CDR3 protein: CATWDGKDSSDWIKTF

clone size: .
V gene: TRGV9
J gene: TRGJ1/TRGJ2
CDR3 DNA: TGTGCCTTGTGGGAGGTTCCGTATTATAAGAAACTCTTT
CDR3 protein: CALWEVPYYKKLF

clone size: few
V gene: TRGV9
J gene: TRGJP2
CDR3 DNA: TGTGCCTTGTGGGAGGGCCCCCATAGTAGTGATTGGATCAAGACGTTT
CDR3 protein: CALWEGPHSSDWIKTF

clone size: few
V gene: TRGV3
J gene: TRGJ1/TRGJ2
CDR3 DNA: TGTGCCACCTGGGACAACCGTTTTTATTATAAGAAACTCTTT
CDR3 protein: CATWDNRFYYKKLF

clone size: few
V gene: TRGV8
J gene: TRGJ1/TRGJ2
CDR3 DNA: TGTGCCACCTGGGATAATGGAGAGAAACTCTTT
CDR3 protein: CATWDNGEKLF

clone size: .
V gene: TRGV2
J gene: TRGJ1/TRGJ2
CDR3 DNA: TGTGCCACCTATCAACAGCGAAATAAGAAACTCTTT
CDR3 protein: CATYQQRNKKLF

clone size: few
V gene: TRGV8
J gene: TRGJ1/TRGJ2
CDR3 DNA: TGTGCCACCTGGGATTGGTTTCCCCCTAAGAAACTCTTT
CDR3 protein: CATWDWFPPKKLF

clone size: .
V gene: TRGV5
J gene: TRGJ1/TRGJ2
CDR3 DNA: TGTGCCACCTGGGCCGGGAGATTTTCTTATAAGAAACTCTTT
CDR3 protein: CATWAGRFSYKKLF

clone size: few
V gene: TRGV3
J gene: TRGJ1/TRGJ2
CDR3 DNA: TGTGCCACCTGGGACTCGCGACTTAGGCATAAGAAACTCTTT
CDR3 protein: CATWDSRLRHKKLF

clone size: few
V gene: TRGV2
J gene: TRGJ1/TRGJ2
CDR3 DNA: TGTGCCACCTGGGACGGACGAATTTGGGGAGATAAGAAACTCTTT
CDR3 protein: CATWDGRIWGDKKLF

clone size: few
V gene: TRGV3
J gene: TRGJ1/TRGJ2
CDR3 DNA: TGTGCCACCTGGGACAGGCGCAATAAGAAACTCTTT
CDR3 protein: CATWDRRNKKLF

clone size: .
V gene: TRGV2
J gene: TRGJ1/TRGJ2
CDR3 DNA: TGTGCCACCTGGGACGGTACTTACAAGAAACTCTTT
CDR3 protein: CATWDGTYKKLF

clone size: medium-sized
V gene: TRGV9
J gene: TRGJ1/TRGJ2
CDR3 DNA: TGTGCCTTGTGGGAGGTGGAGTATAAGAAACTCTTT
CDR3 protein: CALWEVEYKKLF

clone size: many
V gene: TRGV9
J gene: TRGJ1/TRGJ2
CDR3 DNA: TGTGCCTTGTGGATGAATTATTATAAGAAACTCTTT
CDR3 protein: CALWMNYYKKLF

clone size: few
V gene: TRGV9
J gene: TRGJ1/TRGJ2
CDR3 DNA: TGTGCCTTGTGGGACCCCTTACGGGGGGGGTTTTATAAGAAACTCTTT
CDR3 protein: CALWDPLRGGFYKKLF

clone size: .
V gene: TRGV2
J gene: TRGJP1
CDR3 DNA: TGTGCCACCTGGGACGGGAATTATACCACTGGTTGGTTCAAGATATTT
CDR3 protein: CATWDGNYTTGWFKIF

clone size: .
V gene: TRGV2
J gene: TRGJP2
CDR3 DNA: TGTGCCACCTGGGACGGGCTCCGTAGTAGTGATTGGATCAAGACGTTT
CDR3 protein: CATWDGLRSSDWIKTF

clone size: .
V gene: TRGV4
J gene: TRGJ1/TRGJ2
CDR3 DNA: TGTGCCACCTGGGATATTCCCGCTTATAAGAAACTCTTT
CDR3 protein: CATWDIPAYKKLF

clone size: .
V gene: TRGV3
J gene: TRGJ1/TRGJ2
CDR3 DNA: TGTGCCACCTGGGACAGGCCCAAGGATTATTATAAGAAACTCTTT
CDR3 protein: CATWDRPKDYYKKLF

clone size: .
V gene: TRGV4
J gene: TRGJ1/TRGJ2
CDR3 DNA: TGTGCCACCTGGGATGGGAAATCGAATTATTATAAGAAACTCTTT
CDR3 protein: CATWDGKSNYYKKLF

clone size: .
V gene: TRGV4
J gene: TRGJ1/TRGJ2
CDR3 DNA: TGTGCCGCCTGGGATGGGCCAGGGGTATATTATAAGATACTCTTT
CDR3 protein: CAAWDGPGVYYKILF

clone size: .
V gene: TRGV4
J gene: TRGJ1/TRGJ2
CDR3 DNA: TGTGCCACCTGGACAATCTGGATATATAAGAAACTCTTT
CDR3 protein: CATWTIWIYKKLF

clone size: .
V gene: TRGV2
J gene: TRGJ1/TRGJ2
CDR3 DNA: TGTGCCACCTGGAGCACGTCTTATTATAAGAAACTCTTT
CDR3 protein: CATWSTSYYKKLF

clone size: .
V gene: TRGV9
J gene: TRGJ1/TRGJ2
CDR3 DNA: TGTGCCTTGTGGGAGAACCGGGGTTATAAGAAACTCTTT
CDR3 protein: CALWENRGYKKLF

clone size: few
V gene: TRGV2
J gene: TRGJ1/TRGJ2
CDR3 DNA: TGTGCCACCTGGGACGGGCAGGGGAAGAAACTCTTT
CDR3 protein: CATWDGQGKKLF

clone size: .
V gene: TRGV9
J gene: TRGJ1/TRGJ2
CDR3 DNA: TGTGCCTTGTGGGAGGCGGGGAAGAAACTCTTT
CDR3 protein: CALWEAGKKLF

clone size: few
V gene: TRGV2
J gene: TRGJ1/TRGJ2
CDR3 DNA: TGTGCCACCTGGGGCGTGGGGTATAAGAAACTCTTT
CDR3 protein: CATWGVGYKKLF

clone size: .
V gene: TRGV9
J gene: TRGJ1/TRGJ2
CDR3 DNA: TGTGCCTTGTGGGAGGGTACCCCGCTCTTT
CDR3 protein: CALWEGTPLF

clone size: .
V gene: TRGV4
J gene: TRGJ1/TRGJ2
CDR3 DNA: TGTGCCACCTGGGACGGAAATGCTTATTATAAGAAACTCTTT
CDR3 protein: CATWDGNAYYKKLF

clone size: .
V gene: TRGV2
J gene: TRGJ1/TRGJ2
CDR3 DNA: TGTGCCACCTGGGACGAGCCCCCGAATTATTATAAGAAACTCTTT
CDR3 protein: CATWDEPPNYYKKLF

clone size: few
V gene: TRGV9
J gene: TRGJ1/TRGJ2
CDR3 DNA: TGTGCCTTGTGGGAGGCGCCTCCTCATAAACTCTTT
CDR3 protein: CALWEAPPHKLF

clone size: few
V gene: TRGV4
J gene: TRGJP2
CDR3 DNA: TGTGCCACCTGGTCCTTTGATTGGATCAAGACGTTT
CDR3 protein: CATWSFDWIKTF

clone size: few
V gene: TRGV4
J gene: TRGJ1/TRGJ2
CDR3 DNA: TGTGCCACCTGGGATCGGGGGGTTTATTATAAGAAACTCTTT
CDR3 protein: CATWDRGVYYKKLF

clone size: few
V gene: TRGV3
J gene: TRGJP2
CDR3 DNA: TGTGCCACCTGGGACAGGTATAGTAGTGATTGGATCAAGACGTTT
CDR3 protein: CATWDRYSSDWIKTF

clone size: .
V gene: TRGV9
J gene: TRGJ1/TRGJ2
CDR3 DNA: TGTGCCTTGTGGGAGGTGAACAAGAATTATTATAAGAAACTCTTT
CDR3 protein: CALWEVNKNYYKKLF

clone size: .
V gene: TRGV2
J gene: TRGJ1/TRGJ2
CDR3 DNA: TGTGCCACCTGGGACTTAATAGATCGGCGTGGCCGACCCCCGAATTATTATAAGAAACTCTTT
CDR3 protein: CATWDLIDRRGRPPNYYKKLF

clone size: few
V gene: TRGV8
J gene: TRGJ1/TRGJ2
CDR3 DNA: TGTGCCATTCCACATAAGAAACTCTTT
CDR3 protein: CAIPHKKLF

clone size: .
V gene: TRGV4
J gene: TRGJ1/TRGJ2
CDR3 DNA: TGTGCCACCTGGGATGGGCCGAATTCGAATTATTATAAGAAACTCTTT
CDR3 protein: CATWDGPNSNYYKKLF

clone size: .
V gene: TRGV9
J gene: TRGJP
CDR3 DNA: TGTGCCTTGTGGGACCAACAAGAGTTGGGCAAAAAAATCAAGGTATTT
CDR3 protein: CALWDQQELGKKIKVF

clone size: .
V gene: TRGV3
J gene: TRGJP2
CDR3 DNA: TGTGCCACCTGGGACAGGAGAAGTAGTAGTGATTGGATCAAGACGTTT
CDR3 protein: CATWDRRSSSDWIKTF